These T cell receptor beta chains were read from a single sample in a study of blood T cell repertoires in COVID-19. The repertoire was sequenced with immunoSEQ multiplex PCR; TCRdb's copy has only in-frame clones and lacks some. The sample includes some 300,000 clones, nearly 90% of them seen just once. The specimen was PBMCs or T cells enriched from blood (not recorded which). Every receptor here comes from a woman in her 30s who had recovered from COVID-19. Both conserved end residues are part of each CDR3. D genes are given only for firm matches. Clone size, where shown, is once, few, many, or a class for clones that have expanded.

v_gene: TRBV6-6
d_gene: -
abundance: -
j_gene: TRBJ1-5
CDR3nt: TGTGCCAGCAGTTACGGCCAGAATCAGCCCCAGCATTTT
CDR3aa: CASSYGQNQPQHF

v_gene: TRBV20-1
d_gene: -
abundance: -
j_gene: TRBJ1-3
CDR3nt: TGCAGTGCTAGTCGCGGGCCCGAACCTGGAAACACCATATATTTT
CDR3aa: CSASRGPEPGNTIYF

v_gene: TRBV4-1
d_gene: TRBD1
abundance: -
j_gene: TRBJ1-4
CDR3nt: TGCGCCAGCAGCCGAGCCGGGACAGGGGACGAAAAACTGTTTTTT
CDR3aa: CASSRAGTGDEKLFF

v_gene: TRBV4-2
d_gene: TRBD2
abundance: -
j_gene: TRBJ2-1
CDR3nt: TGTGCCAGCAGCCAAAGGGGGCTAGCGGGAGGCAATGAGCAGTTCTTC
CDR3aa: CASSQRGLAGGNEQFF

v_gene: TRBV27
d_gene: TRBD1
abundance: -
j_gene: TRBJ2-2
CDR3nt: TGTGCCAGCAGAGAAATCCAGGGGGCCGGGGAGCTGTTTTTT
CDR3aa: CASREIQGAGELFF

v_gene: TRBV19
d_gene: -
abundance: -
j_gene: TRBJ2-6
CDR3nt: TGTGCCAGTAGTCTCTTCGGGACAAATCACAGTCGGGCCAACGTCCTGACTTTC
CDR3aa: CASSLFGTNHSRANVLTF

v_gene: TRBV10-1
d_gene: -
abundance: -
j_gene: TRBJ1-5
CDR3nt: TGCGCCAGCAGTGAGTCGGGGGGTGATCAGCCCCAGCATTTT
CDR3aa: CASSESGGDQPQHF

v_gene: TRBV3-1/TRBV3-2
d_gene: TRBD1
abundance: -
j_gene: TRBJ2-1
CDR3nt: TGTGCCAGCAGCCATTCCGACAGGGTGATGAGTAATGAGCAGTTCTTC
CDR3aa: CASSHSDRVMSNEQFF

v_gene: TRBV5-1
d_gene: -
abundance: once
j_gene: TRBJ2-1
CDR3nt: TGCGCCAGCGGCTTTCAGGGGGGATTGAATGAGCAGTTCTTC
CDR3aa: CASGFQGGLNEQFF

v_gene: TRBV14
d_gene: TRBD2
abundance: -
j_gene: TRBJ2-5
CDR3nt: TGTGCCAGCAGCCAGCGGGAGGAAGTGCTAGAGACCCAGTACTTC
CDR3aa: CASSQREEVLETQYF

v_gene: TRBV6-5
d_gene: -
abundance: -
j_gene: TRBJ1-2
CDR3nt: TGTGCCAGCAGTACAACCGGGACTTTCTATGGCTACACCTTC
CDR3aa: CASSTTGTFYGYTF

v_gene: TRBV20-1
d_gene: -
abundance: -
j_gene: TRBJ2-7
CDR3nt: TGCAGTGCTACCCGACAGGAGCAGTACTTC
CDR3aa: CSATRQEQYF

v_gene: TRBV19
d_gene: -
abundance: -
j_gene: TRBJ2-3
CDR3nt: TGTGCCAGTAGTATGGGGGCGGGAGCGACAGATACGCAGTATTTT
CDR3aa: CASSMGAGATDTQYF

v_gene: TRBV5-4
d_gene: TRBD2
abundance: -
j_gene: TRBJ2-1
CDR3nt: TGTGCCAGCAGCTTAACTAGCGGGCCGTACAATGAGCAGTTCTTC
CDR3aa: CASSLTSGPYNEQFF

v_gene: TRBV5-4
d_gene: -
abundance: -
j_gene: TRBJ1-5
CDR3nt: TGTGCCAGCAGCTTGGGGGGGGGCGATCAGCCCCAGCATTTT
CDR3aa: CASSLGGGDQPQHF

v_gene: TRBV19
d_gene: TRBD1
abundance: -
j_gene: TRBJ1-1
CDR3nt: TGTGCCAGTAGTATGACAGGGGAGGATACTGAAGCTTTCTTT
CDR3aa: CASSMTGEDTEAFF

v_gene: TRBV7-2
d_gene: -
abundance: -
j_gene: TRBJ2-2
CDR3nt: TGTGCCAGCAGCTTAATAGCGAACACCGGGGAGCTGTTTTTT
CDR3aa: CASSLIANTGELFF

v_gene: TRBV11-3
d_gene: TRBD2
abundance: -
j_gene: TRBJ2-3
CDR3nt: TGTGCCAGCAGCCGGGGGGGTAGCACAGATACGCAGTATTTT
CDR3aa: CASSRGGSTDTQYF

v_gene: TRBV5-5
d_gene: -
abundance: -
j_gene: TRBJ1-2
CDR3nt: TGTGCCAGCAGTAGGGGTACAGTTTCCTTTAACTATGGCTACACCTTC
CDR3aa: CASSRGTVSFNYGYTF

v_gene: TRBV27
d_gene: -
abundance: -
j_gene: TRBJ2-7
CDR3nt: TGTGCCAGCAGTTATGAGGGGCAGGGGTTAAGGGAGCAGTACTTC
CDR3aa: CASSYEGQGLREQYF

v_gene: TRBV5-5
d_gene: TRBD1
abundance: -
j_gene: TRBJ1-5
CDR3nt: TGTGCCAGCAGCTCAGAGGACAGGTCATTATCGTACAATCAGCCCCAGCATTTT
CDR3aa: CASSSEDRSLSYNQPQHF

v_gene: TRBV7-9
d_gene: -
abundance: -
j_gene: TRBJ2-2
CDR3nt: TGTGCCAGCAGAGCTGTTTTCACCGGGGAGCTGTTTTTT
CDR3aa: CASRAVFTGELFF

v_gene: TRBV7-9
d_gene: -
abundance: -
j_gene: TRBJ2-1
CDR3nt: TGTGCCAGCAGCTTAGGACAGTACTACAATGAGCAGTTCTTC
CDR3aa: CASSLGQYYNEQFF

v_gene: TRBV4-1
d_gene: -
abundance: -
j_gene: TRBJ1-1
CDR3nt: TGCGCCAGCAGCCAACAACAGGGTTTTTCCACTGAAGCTTTCTTT
CDR3aa: CASSQQQGFSTEAFF

v_gene: TRBV18
d_gene: -
abundance: -
j_gene: TRBJ1-5
CDR3nt: TGTGCCAGCTCCCCCTCCGGACAGAACAATCAGCCCCAGCATTTT
CDR3aa: CASSPSGQNNQPQHF

v_gene: TRBV6-1
d_gene: TRBD1
abundance: -
j_gene: TRBJ1-5
CDR3nt: TGTGCCAGCAGTGAACCCGGACAGGGAGGTCAGCCCCAGCATTTT
CDR3aa: CASSEPGQGGQPQHF

v_gene: TRBV6-2/TRBV6-3
d_gene: -
abundance: -
j_gene: TRBJ1-5
CDR3nt: TGTGCCAGCAGTTACGGCGGGGGAGGACAGCCCCAGCATTTT
CDR3aa: CASSYGGGGQPQHF

v_gene: TRBV19
d_gene: -
abundance: -
j_gene: TRBJ1-2
CDR3nt: TGTGCCAGTACCAGAGGACTGCGTGGCTACACCTTC
CDR3aa: CASTRGLRGYTF

v_gene: TRBV29-1
d_gene: TRBD2
abundance: once
j_gene: TRBJ2-1
CDR3nt: TGCAGCGTTACTCGCGGGAGTTGGGATGAGCAGTTCTTC
CDR3aa: CSVTRGSWDEQFF

v_gene: TRBV5-1
d_gene: TRBD1
abundance: -
j_gene: TRBJ1-3
CDR3nt: TGCGCCAGCAGCTGGGACAGGGGCTCTGGAAACACCATATATTTT
CDR3aa: CASSWDRGSGNTIYF

v_gene: TRBV5-1
d_gene: -
abundance: -
j_gene: TRBJ2-3
CDR3nt: TGCGCCAGCCAACTCAACACAGATACGCAGTATTTT
CDR3aa: CASQLNTDTQYF

v_gene: TRBV7-9
d_gene: TRBD1
abundance: -
j_gene: TRBJ2-1
CDR3nt: TGTGCCAGCAGCTTAGTTGCTGCAGGGGGCGATGAGCAGTTCTTC
CDR3aa: CASSLVAAGGDEQFF

v_gene: TRBV18
d_gene: -
abundance: -
j_gene: TRBJ2-7
CDR3nt: TGTGCCAGCTCACCAGTATTCCCAGCGGTATCCTACGAGCAGTACTTC
CDR3aa: CASSPVFPAVSYEQYF

v_gene: TRBV18
d_gene: -
abundance: few
j_gene: TRBJ1-1
CDR3nt: TGTGCCAGCTCACGCACGGGGAACACTGAAGCTTTCTTT
CDR3aa: CASSRTGNTEAFF